The rows below give T cell receptor beta chains drawn from one sample of a study of blood T cell repertoires in COVID-19. Sequencing used immunoSEQ multiplex PCR; TCRdb keeps in-frame clones, though not all of them. The sample holds about 86,000 clones, around four fifths seen once. Sequenced material: peripheral blood. These TCRs come from a man over 45 with acute or convalescent COVID-19. Each CDR3 is given without its conserved first and last residue. Fields, in order: D gene, J gene, V gene, CDR3 length, clone size, CDR3 protein. A D gene is named only where the DNA matches it firmly. The size of a clone is reported for some rows only, either as once, few or many, or as a class for expanded clones.

>TRBD1|TRBJ1-1|TRBV12-5|12|many
ASGKQGLNTEAF
>.|TRBJ1-5|TRBV7-2|11|.
ASSLNRDQPQH
>TRBD2|TRBJ2-7|TRBV4-3|15|once
ASSQDSQGTGGKGQY
>.|TRBJ2-3|TRBV7-3|12|once
ASSPLAAGYTQY
>TRBD2|TRBJ2-1|TRBV3-1/TRBV3-2|13|.
ASSPGSGGGREQF
>.|TRBJ1-6|TRBV4-1|14|few
ASSQVPGLNNSPLH
>TRBD2|TRBJ2-1|TRBV10-1|14|.
ASSESSGPTYNEQF
>.|TRBJ1-2|TRBV3-1/TRBV3-2|11|once
ASRLARAGGYT
>TRBD1|TRBJ2-1|TRBV9|13|.
ASSAGQGIVNEQF
>TRBD2|TRBJ2-7|TRBV27|15|once
ASSRKPGLAGDYEQY
>TRBD1|TRBJ1-3|TRBV7-2|14|.
ASSLAQGLVGNTIY
>.|TRBJ2-7|TRBV5-1|10|.
ASSPPSPEQY
>.|TRBJ2-7|TRBV5-5|12|once
ASSLRARDVEQY
>.|TRBJ1-1|TRBV19|11|.
ASSMGADTEAF
>TRBD1|TRBJ1-2|TRBV19|11|once
ASRLLTGGGYT
>.|TRBJ1-1|TRBV4-1|15|.
ASSQKGGLGANTEAF